The sequence of this T cell receptor (beta chain) was determined in a study of T cell repertoires in cytomegalovirus infection. For this clonotype: The antigen remains undetermined.

Study conclusions and caveats: The study identified carriers of CMV plus the relevant HLA from cumulative public TCR beta family frequency.

TCRdb reanalysed the reads using MiXCR and keeps one entry per CDR3 protein. The sample contains about 570,000 distinct CDR3 sequences, approximately 40% of which appear only once. Trimming removed 10 bases from V and 0 bases from J, with 16 bases in between. The CDR3 has 15 amino acids. Looked up from germline, CDR1 is SNHLY and CDR2 is FYNNEI. The chain uses TRBV2 and TRBJ2-1, with D unclear. Sequencing was performed on cultured PBMCs, taken from culture after CMV antigen stimulation. The source is a human donor in good health (CMV status not recorded). Some clones in this sample may be carry-over from other donors' samples. The CDR3 is CATPKEPSSYNEQFF. The CDR3 region has the DNA TGTGCCACCCCCAAGGAACCCAGCTCCTACAATGAGCAGTTCTTC.